A selection of T cell receptor beta chains follows, all from one sample in a study of blood T cell repertoires in COVID-19. TCRdb keeps only in-frame clones here, not all; method: immunoSEQ multiplex PCR. The sample contains some 310,000 clones, 90% of which appear only once. The sequenced sample was peripheral blood. The receptor set was obtained from a woman between 35 and 50 years old with COVID-19, enrolled during active disease. CDR3s include the opening cysteine and the closing phenylalanine or tryptophan. The order of the fields is J gene, D gene, clone size, V gene, CDR3 protein, CDR3 DNA. D genes are given only for firm matches. Some rows have no size entry. The others give once, few or many, or a class for an expanded clone.

j_call: TRBJ1-2; d_call: NA; clone_size: few; v_call: TRBV21-1; cdr3_aa: CATTRGWGTPYGYTF; cdr3_nt: TGTGCCACAACTCGGGGGTGGGGCACCCCCTATGGCTACACCTTC
j_call: TRBJ2-3; d_call: NA; clone_size: NA; v_call: TRBV24-1; cdr3_aa: CATSENRVSDTQYF; cdr3_nt: TGTGCCACCAGTGAAAACAGGGTTTCAGATACGCAGTATTTT
j_call: TRBJ1-2; d_call: TRBD1; clone_size: NA; v_call: TRBV28; cdr3_aa: CASSWDRATYGYTF; cdr3_nt: TGTGCCAGCAGTTGGGACAGGGCCACCTATGGCTACACCTTC
j_call: TRBJ1-5; d_call: NA; clone_size: NA; v_call: TRBV12-3/TRBV12-4; cdr3_aa: CASSFGYNQPQHF; cdr3_nt: TGTGCCAGCAGTTTCGGGTACAATCAGCCCCAGCATTTT
j_call: TRBJ2-7; d_call: NA; clone_size: NA; v_call: TRBV28; cdr3_aa: CASSAHTRGYEQYF; cdr3_nt: TGTGCCAGCAGTGCCCACACCAGGGGTTACGAGCAGTACTTC
j_call: TRBJ1-4; d_call: TRBD1; clone_size: few; v_call: TRBV5-1; cdr3_aa: CASSQGQAHEKLFF; cdr3_nt: TGCGCCAGCAGCCAGGGACAGGCCCATGAAAAACTGTTTTTT
j_call: TRBJ2-7; d_call: TRBD2; clone_size: NA; v_call: TRBV2; cdr3_aa: CASSPRGGPYF; cdr3_nt: TGTGCCAGCAGCCCTCGGGGGGGCCCGTACTTC
j_call: TRBJ2-7; d_call: NA; clone_size: once; v_call: TRBV28; cdr3_aa: CASSSRGHISYEQYF; cdr3_nt: TGTGCCAGCAGTTCTAGGGGACACATCTCCTACGAGCAGTACTTC
j_call: TRBJ1-1; d_call: NA; clone_size: NA; v_call: TRBV29-1; cdr3_aa: CSVDGQPEAFF; cdr3_nt: TGCAGCGTTGACGGACAGCCTGAAGCTTTCTTT
j_call: TRBJ1-2; d_call: NA; clone_size: NA; v_call: TRBV30; cdr3_aa: CAWSVRVANYGYTF; cdr3_nt: TGTGCCTGGAGTGTACGGGTCGCCAACTATGGCTACACCTTC
j_call: TRBJ2-2; d_call: TRBD1; clone_size: NA; v_call: TRBV23-1; cdr3_aa: CASSDDRGLVTGELFF; cdr3_nt: TGCGCCAGCAGTGACGACAGGGGATTAGTCACCGGGGAGCTGTTTTTT
j_call: TRBJ2-5; d_call: NA; clone_size: NA; v_call: TRBV14; cdr3_aa: CASSQDWPFPTETQYF; cdr3_nt: TGTGCCAGCAGCCAAGATTGGCCTTTTCCCACCGAGACCCAGTACTTC
j_call: TRBJ2-1; d_call: TRBD1; clone_size: once; v_call: TRBV29-1; cdr3_aa: CSDRQGVGEQFF; cdr3_nt: TGCAGCGACCGACAGGGCGTTGGTGAGCAGTTCTTC
j_call: TRBJ1-2; d_call: NA; clone_size: NA; v_call: TRBV5-6; cdr3_aa: CASSKRRAGLLKDGGYTF; cdr3_nt: TGTGCCAGCAGCAAACGCCGGGCGGGACTCCTGAAAGATGGTGGCTACACCTTC
j_call: TRBJ2-1; d_call: TRBD2; clone_size: NA; v_call: TRBV4-2; cdr3_aa: CASSQIRIGLATPSSYNEQFF; cdr3_nt: TGTGCCAGCAGCCAAATTAGAATTGGACTAGCGACCCCAAGCTCCTACAATGAGCAGTTCTTC
j_call: TRBJ2-5; d_call: TRBD2; clone_size: NA; v_call: TRBV9; cdr3_aa: CASSVGPTSGQETQYF; cdr3_nt: TGTGCCAGCAGCGTAGGTCCAACTAGCGGCCAAGAGACCCAGTACTTC
j_call: TRBJ1-1; d_call: NA; clone_size: NA; v_call: TRBV5-6; cdr3_aa: CASSSSSTNTEAFF; cdr3_nt: TGTGCCAGCAGCTCTAGCTCGACGAACACTGAAGCTTTCTTT
j_call: TRBJ1-2; d_call: TRBD1; clone_size: NA; v_call: TRBV6-5; cdr3_aa: CASTRDSTFYGYTF; cdr3_nt: TGTGCCAGCACACGGGACAGCACCTTCTATGGCTACACCTTC
j_call: TRBJ1-2; d_call: NA; clone_size: NA; v_call: TRBV18; cdr3_aa: CASSPIQAPSNYGYTF; cdr3_nt: TGTGCCAGCTCACCGATCCAGGCACCATCTAACTATGGCTACACCTTC
j_call: TRBJ2-1; d_call: NA; clone_size: NA; v_call: TRBV11-3; cdr3_aa: CASSLSISYNEQFF; cdr3_nt: TGTGCCAGCAGCTTGAGTATCTCCTACAATGAGCAGTTCTTC
j_call: TRBJ2-7; d_call: NA; clone_size: NA; v_call: TRBV7-2; cdr3_aa: CASSLVGPYSGGYEQYF; cdr3_nt: TGTGCCAGCAGCTTAGTTGGCCCCTATAGCGGAGGCTACGAGCAGTACTTC
j_call: TRBJ2-1; d_call: NA; clone_size: NA; v_call: TRBV2; cdr3_aa: CASSERGPSGRDNEQFF; cdr3_nt: TGTGCCAGCAGTGAAAGGGGGCCGAGCGGGCGAGATAATGAGCAGTTCTTC
j_call: TRBJ2-1; d_call: TRBD2; clone_size: NA; v_call: TRBV18; cdr3_aa: CASSPGVAGPNEQFF; cdr3_nt: TGTGCCAGCTCACCAGGGGTAGCGGGCCCCAATGAGCAGTTCTTC
j_call: TRBJ1-2; d_call: NA; clone_size: NA; v_call: TRBV9; cdr3_aa: CASSVGGVGTPGGYTF; cdr3_nt: TGTGCCAGCAGCGTAGGGGGGGTTGGTACCCCGGGTGGCTACACCTTC
j_call: TRBJ2-1; d_call: NA; clone_size: NA; v_call: TRBV12-3/TRBV12-4; cdr3_aa: CASTLEVGYEQFF; cdr3_nt: TGTGCCAGCACCCTAGAGGTAGGCTATGAGCAGTTCTTC
j_call: TRBJ2-2; d_call: NA; clone_size: NA; v_call: TRBV5-6; cdr3_aa: CASGYGGGTGELFF; cdr3_nt: TGTGCCAGCGGCTATGGGGGAGGCACCGGGGAGCTGTTTTTT
j_call: TRBJ2-5; d_call: TRBD1; clone_size: NA; v_call: TRBV6-5; cdr3_aa: CASSTGTGTETQYF; cdr3_nt: TGTGCCAGCAGCACCGGGACAGGGACAGAGACCCAGTACTTC
j_call: TRBJ2-1; d_call: TRBD1; clone_size: few; v_call: TRBV7-9; cdr3_aa: CASSLGQGSNNEQFF; cdr3_nt: TGTGCCAGCAGCCTCGGACAGGGGAGCAACAATGAGCAGTTCTTC
j_call: TRBJ2-2; d_call: TRBD1; clone_size: NA; v_call: TRBV7-9; cdr3_aa: CASAQGSGELFF; cdr3_nt: TGTGCCAGCGCACAGGGGTCCGGGGAGCTGTTTTTT
j_call: TRBJ1-5; d_call: NA; clone_size: NA; v_call: TRBV6-5; cdr3_aa: CASSPARNQPQHF; cdr3_nt: TGTGCCAGCAGTCCTGCCCGGAATCAGCCCCAGCATTTT
j_call: TRBJ2-5; d_call: NA; clone_size: once; v_call: TRBV27; cdr3_aa: CASSPREAQETQYF; cdr3_nt: TGTGCCAGCAGCCCCAGGGAGGCGCAGGAGACCCAGTACTTC
j_call: TRBJ2-3; d_call: TRBD1; clone_size: NA; v_call: TRBV5-1; cdr3_aa: CASQQGSSTDTQYF; cdr3_nt: TGCGCCAGCCAACAGGGGTCCTCCACAGATACGCAGTATTTT
j_call: TRBJ1-6; d_call: NA; clone_size: NA; v_call: TRBV12-3/TRBV12-4; cdr3_aa: CASSRKEFAPLHF; cdr3_nt: TGTGCCAGCAGCCGGAAGGAGTTTGCACCCCTCCACTTT
j_call: TRBJ2-7; d_call: TRBD1; clone_size: NA; v_call: TRBV6-5; cdr3_aa: CASSLTGGFYEQYF; cdr3_nt: TGTGCCAGCAGCTTAACAGGGGGATTCTACGAGCAGTACTTC
j_call: TRBJ1-3; d_call: NA; clone_size: NA; v_call: TRBV6-6; cdr3_aa: CASMFGYPIPTIYF; cdr3_nt: TGTGCCAGCATGTTCGGGTACCCCATCCCCACCATATATTTT
j_call: TRBJ1-3; d_call: NA; clone_size: NA; v_call: TRBV28; cdr3_aa: CASSPPGFGGNTIYF; cdr3_nt: TGTGCCAGCAGTCCGCCAGGGTTCGGTGGAAACACCATATATTTT
j_call: TRBJ1-4; d_call: NA; clone_size: NA; v_call: TRBV6-2/TRBV6-3; cdr3_aa: CASSYRVTGSEKLFF; cdr3_nt: TGTGCCAGCAGTTACCGAGTCACCGGGTCCGAAAAACTGTTTTTT
j_call: TRBJ1-6; d_call: NA; clone_size: NA; v_call: TRBV2; cdr3_aa: CASMTTGNSPLHF; cdr3_nt: TGTGCCAGCATGACGACGGGAAATTCACCCCTCCACTTT
j_call: TRBJ2-7; d_call: NA; clone_size: NA; v_call: TRBV3-1/TRBV3-2; cdr3_aa: CASSYSPSSYEQYF; cdr3_nt: TGTGCCAGCAGCTACTCCCCAAGCTCCTACGAGCAGTACTTC
j_call: TRBJ2-1; d_call: TRBD2; clone_size: NA; v_call: TRBV5-1; cdr3_aa: CASSLFSGSSYNEQFF; cdr3_nt: TGCGCCAGCAGCTTGTTTAGCGGGAGCTCCTACAATGAGCAGTTCTTC
j_call: TRBJ1-4; d_call: NA; clone_size: NA; v_call: TRBV4-3; cdr3_aa: CASSQDREATNEKLFF; cdr3_nt: TGCGCCAGCAGCCAAGACAGGGAGGCAACTAATGAAAAACTGTTTTTT
j_call: TRBJ1-1; d_call: NA; clone_size: NA; v_call: TRBV28; cdr3_aa: CASTLMNTEAFF; cdr3_nt: TGTGCCAGCACACTCATGAACACTGAAGCTTTCTTT
j_call: TRBJ2-4; d_call: TRBD2; clone_size: NA; v_call: TRBV4-3; cdr3_aa: CASSQDGLAGDIQYF; cdr3_nt: TGCGCCAGCAGCCAAGACGGACTAGCGGGGGACATTCAGTACTTC
j_call: TRBJ1-1; d_call: TRBD1; clone_size: NA; v_call: TRBV6-2/TRBV6-3; cdr3_aa: CASSPTGEGSTEAFF; cdr3_nt: TGTGCCAGCAGTCCGACAGGGGAGGGAAGCACTGAAGCTTTCTTT
j_call: TRBJ1-2; d_call: TRBD1; clone_size: NA; v_call: TRBV5-6; cdr3_aa: CASSLGQRNGYTF; cdr3_nt: TGTGCCAGCAGCCTGGGACAGAGAAATGGCTACACCTTC
j_call: TRBJ1-2; d_call: NA; clone_size: NA; v_call: TRBV9; cdr3_aa: CASRAESLSGYTF; cdr3_nt: TGTGCCAGCAGAGCTGAGAGCCTTAGCGGCTACACCTTC
j_call: TRBJ1-6; d_call: NA; clone_size: NA; v_call: TRBV5-1; cdr3_aa: CASSLAGQRYNSPLHF; cdr3_nt: TGCGCCAGCAGCTTGGCCGGACAACGGTATAATTCACCCCTCCACTTT
j_call: TRBJ1-1; d_call: TRBD1; clone_size: NA; v_call: TRBV6-1; cdr3_aa: CASSEAQGGGTEAFF; cdr3_nt: TGTGCCAGCAGTGAAGCGCAGGGGGGCGGCACTGAAGCTTTCTTT
j_call: TRBJ1-1; d_call: NA; clone_size: NA; v_call: TRBV7-3; cdr3_aa: CASSLLGQGNTEAFF; cdr3_nt: TGTGCCAGCAGCTTATTGGGTCAGGGGAACACTGAAGCTTTCTTT
j_call: TRBJ1-1; d_call: TRBD1; clone_size: NA; v_call: TRBV9; cdr3_aa: CASSVERTGGWSSEAFF; cdr3_nt: TGTGCCAGCAGCGTAGAACGTACAGGGGGCTGGAGCTCTGAAGCTTTCTTT
j_call: TRBJ1-6; d_call: TRBD1; clone_size: NA; v_call: TRBV28; cdr3_aa: CASSEGPGQGKSPLHF; cdr3_nt: TGTGCCAGCAGTGAAGGCCCGGGACAGGGGAAGTCACCCCTCCACTTT
j_call: TRBJ1-1; d_call: NA; clone_size: once; v_call: TRBV7-2; cdr3_aa: CASSLGQGLGNTEAFF; cdr3_nt: TGTGCCAGCAGCTTGGGTCAGGGGTTAGGGAACACTGAAGCTTTCTTT
j_call: TRBJ1-1; d_call: NA; clone_size: NA; v_call: TRBV6-5; cdr3_aa: CASSDLRGNTEAFF; cdr3_nt: TGTGCCAGCAGCGACCTCAGGGGGAACACTGAAGCTTTCTTT
j_call: TRBJ1-6; d_call: NA; clone_size: NA; v_call: TRBV7-2; cdr3_aa: CASSSGVGYNSPLHF; cdr3_nt: TGTGCCAGCAGCTCAGGGGTAGGATATAATTCACCCCTCCACTTT
j_call: TRBJ1-1; d_call: TRBD1; clone_size: NA; v_call: TRBV27; cdr3_aa: CASSTYTGASLEAFF; cdr3_nt: TGTGCCAGCAGTACCTACACAGGGGCCAGTCTGGAAGCTTTCTTT
j_call: TRBJ1-1; d_call: TRBD1; clone_size: once; v_call: TRBV5-4; cdr3_aa: CASSLGTGGFGTEAFF; cdr3_nt: TGTGCCAGCAGCTTGGGGACAGGGGGCTTCGGCACTGAAGCTTTCTTT
j_call: TRBJ2-7; d_call: TRBD2; clone_size: NA; v_call: TRBV5-4; cdr3_aa: CASSLMSGGAYEQYF; cdr3_nt: TGTGCCAGCAGCTTGATGAGCGGGGGGGCCTACGAGCAGTACTTC
j_call: TRBJ1-2; d_call: NA; clone_size: NA; v_call: TRBV19; cdr3_aa: CASTSGQTLGGYTF; cdr3_nt: NA